This TCR beta chain originates from a study of shared clonotypes between healthy human individuals (dated by TCRdb to about 2020). At the level of the whole study: Two women and a few men aged 18 to 49 years were included in the cohort. To estimate repertoire size and how much clonotypes are shared between individuals, the study performed deep sequencing of blood TCR repertoires from about 5 healthy adults. Per donor, leukapheresis produced somewhere between about 0.85 and 9.5 billion PBMCs. For each donor, CD4 naive and CD4 memory were each given three plates, CD8 naive was given two plates, and CD8 memory was given one plate. Libraries were prepared and TCR repertoires were sequenced by different laboratories using diverse techniques, in order to increase sequencing depth and limit assay-specific biases.

The germline ends are 13 bases apart after V is trimmed by 11 bases and J by 3 bases. According to the germline V gene, CDR1 reads MDHEN and CDR2 reads SYDVKM. The CDR3, cysteine through phenylalanine, is 13 amino acids long. Only the CDR3 DNA stays, 39 bases, in frame from base 1. The paper's findings and limits, for the study overall: Estimated clonotype richness was generally larger for naive than for memory subsets. Even with the large sequencing depth, rarefaction of the sorted-subset datasets indicated that sequencing was incomplete. The small number of donors limited the genetic and exposure-history diversity represented. Sampling was limited to blood, and TCR repertoires in tissue likely differ from TCR repertoires in blood. When several donors were compared, the shared fraction of clonotypes was roughly 5% for naive CD4, over 3% for naive CD8, more than 2% for memory CD4, and 0.35% to 0.4% for memory CD8. Clonotypes shared by all four sorted-subset donors showed higher generation probabilities than non-shared clonotypes. Pairwise subsampling led to the expectation that sequencing depth would affect the degree of clonotype sharing among donors.

In regard to this clone: The antigen it binds to is not known. Base qualities are not at hand, and no much larger clone is one base apart.

The donors were healthy, HIV-negative adults who had no recently reported acute infections or vaccinations. Only Caucasian adults living in Nashville, Tennessee, USA were represented among the donors. CD4+ T cells were enriched by magnetic negative selection; naive cells were then positively selected on CD45RA, and the negative fraction formed the memory subset. Blood was obtained by leukapheresis, after which PBMCs were separated by Ficoll-Histopaque density gradient centrifugation and cryopreserved in liquid nitrogen vapor phase. Analytical flow cytometry was used to check the purity and quantity of every magnetically sorted T cell population. Genomic DNA was isolated from every sorted fraction and measured by UV absorbance on a Nanodrop 2000c. Using the deep immunoSEQ assay, TCR CDR3 regions were amplified from genomic DNA by multiplex PCR. Genomic DNA extracted from each cell subset was distributed evenly over all wells of several immunoSEQ 96-well plates, and each plate served as one replicate. For sorted subsets, each replicate PCR was loaded with around 220 ng genomic DNA, equivalent to some 27,000 T cell genomes. Purified libraries were quantified with a Qubit 3.0 fluorometer, sized on a Bioanalyzer 2100, and re-quantified with the KAPA Library Quantification kit. Every immunoSEQ 96-well plate was sequenced on a separate single-read 150-cycle Illumina NextSeq 550 flow cell. The study's own analysis went as follows. Because the immunoSEQ output included only junctional sequences and no quality scores, the filtering could not be the same as the filtering used for full-length reads. To assign V/J genes and CDR3, sequences were annotated using PyIR, a Python wrapper for IgBLAST v1.9, with IMGT germline references. Reads were filtered out if the reads had weak V/J assignments (E-value above 1e-6), no CDR3, stop codons, out-of-frame junctions, or ambiguous translated residues. V3J clonotypes were defined as sequences sharing an identical inferred V gene, J gene, and CDR3 amino acid sequence. The percentage overlap between two repertoires was calculated by dividing the number of shared unique clonotypes by the size of the smaller repertoire. Three approaches were used to assess repertoire richness: RTK rarefaction, the Chao1 estimator, and Recon v2.1 estimates of unobserved clonotypes. Generation probabilities for all TCRbeta clonotypes obtained by the gDNA method from a handful of donors were computed using OLGA. Here the immuneACCESS table is served through TCRdb, limited to in-frame sequences with V and J called. Missing clones are a known gap in these copies; in checked studies unresolved V genes cover under half, and the rest lacks a known reason. That table supplies the V and J calls and clone size; D and trimming were determined from the DNA. The sample profile shows some 1 million clones; roughly 80% of them were found once. The leading ten clones occupy about 1.5% of the sample.

The TCR was taken from a man aged 18 to 30 in good health. In this chain, TRBV28 is recombined with TRBJ2-2; possibly the D gene is TRBD1, per 5 matching bases. Sequenced input: memory CD4+ T cells sorted from blood. This specimen's cell subset or site label, per the study, means: CD45RA-negative fraction. The CDR3 protein is CALNRGDTGELFF. The bases are TGTGCCCTGAATAGGGGCGACACCGGGGAGCTGTTTTTT.